A single sample gave rise to the 16 T cell receptor beta chains below, sequenced in a study of blood T cell repertoires in COVID-19. Assay used: immunoSEQ multiplex PCR; TCRdb lists only in-frame clones, some missing. Of around 340,000 clones listed, 75% to 90% are singletons. The sequenced material came from peripheral blood. The source is a woman between 55 and 75 years old with COVID-19, enrolled during active disease.

The sample holds a few counts of this clone. This chain connects TRBV7-6 to TRBJ2-7; 11 bases line up with TRBD1. Per the germline V gene, CDR1 is SGHVS and CDR2 is FNYEAQ. V lost 4 bases, J lost 3 bases, and 11 bases stayed unmatched. This CDR3 contains 17 residues. This chain's CDR3 is CASSSPKGTGGDYEQYF. The CDR3, as DNA: TGTGCCAGCAGCTCCCCCAAGGGGACAGGGGGGGACTACGAGCAGTACTTC.

The CDR3 DNA is TGTGCCAGTAGTGTGGACAGGGGCTCTAACGGCTACACCTTC. Protein sequence: CASSVDRGSNGYTF. The chain couples TRBV19 to TRBJ1-2, with 9 nucleotides matching TRBD1. V shed 5 bases and J 8 bases; nucleotides not matched to a gene: 9. The CDR3 contains 14 residues. Germline CDR1 and CDR2: LNHDA and SQIVND (reference sequence).

The V call is TRBV7-9, the J call TRBJ2-7; possibly TRBD1 for D (5 bases). Germline assignment: CDR1 SEHNR and CDR2 FQNEAQ (reference sequence). The V end was cut by 7 bases, the J end by 6 bases, with 10 bases between. This CDR3 contains 11 residues. The CDR3 coding sequence is TGTGCCAGCACTCTAAGGGGCGAGCAGTACTTC. Translating it yields CASTLRGEQYF.

The CDR3 nucleotides read TGTGCCAGCAGTGAAATGGGGACAGGGTCCGTCTATGGCTACACCTTC. It specifies CASSEMGTGSVYGYTF. The J gene is TRBJ1-2, the V gene TRBV6-1; 9 bases agree with TRBD1. J lost 4 bases, V lost 2 bases, and 8 bases had no gene match. Germline lookup yields CDR1 MNHNS and CDR2 SASEGT. The CDR3 sequence is 16 residues long.

V is TRBV3-1 (or the pseudogene TRBV3-2) and J is TRBJ2-5; the match to TRBD2 covers 10 bases. CDR1 LGHDT and CDR2 YNNKEL come from the germline V gene (reference sequence). V dropped 1 base and J dropped 6; count of bases not matched to a gene: 5. The CDR3 consists of 15 residues. The CDR3 DNA reads as TGTGCCAGCAGCCAAGTTTCTAGCGGGGGAAAGACCCAGTACTTC. Its protein product is CASSQVSSGGKTQYF.

This clone was found a few times. The chain employs TRBV4-1 and TRBJ2-2, with D unclear. V was clipped by 1 base and J by 7 bases, with 19 bases between them. The germline gives CDR1 MGHRA, CDR2 YSYEKL. This CDR3 has 17 amino acids. The DNA for the CDR3 is TGCGCCAGCAGCCAAGTACGGTCCCCCGGTTATGACGGGGAGCTGTTTTTT. Amino acid sequence: CASSQVRSPGYDGELFF.

The chain has TRBV19 and TRBJ2-7; D is uncertain. Germline lookup yields CDR1 LNHDA and CDR2 SQIVND (reference sequence). V was pared by 2 bases and J by 3 bases, with 8 bases between. This CDR3 has 13 residues. The CDR3 loop is CASSISRYYEQYF. CDR3 DNA sequence: TGTGCCAGTAGTATATCCAGGTACTACGAGCAGTACTTC.

The V call is TRBV5-1, the J call TRBJ2-5; D is perhaps TRBD2 (5 bases). The CDR3 loop spans 14 amino acids. Germline V CDR1 and CDR2: SGHRS, YFSETQ. Trimming cost V 3 bases and J 3 bases, with 12 bases left between them. The CDR3 region is CASSWSGVKETQYF. DNA of the CDR3: TGCGCCAGCAGCTGGAGCGGAGTTAAAGAGACCCAGTACTTC.

The chain recombines TRBV24-1 with TRBJ2-1; 7 bases map to TRBD1. Per germline, CDR1 KGHDR and CDR2 SFDVKD. The trim removed 2 bases at V and 8 bases at J, leaving 8 bases unmatched. The CDR3 runs to 15 residues. CDR3 residues: CATSDSVTGADEQFF. CDR3 nucleotides: TGTGCCACCAGTGATTCCGTAACAGGGGCCGATGAGCAGTTCTTC.

In this sample, this clone turned up a few times. This chain links TRBV7-9 with TRBJ2-1; 10 bases agree with TRBD2. The CDR3 length is 17 residues. The junction had 9 bases not matched to a gene; V was cut back by 5 bases and J by 2 bases. From germline, CDR1 is SEHNR and CDR2 FQNEAQ (reference sequence). The CDR3 DNA is TGTGCCAGCAGCCACCGCGAGCGGGGGGGAGCCTACAATGAGCAGTTCTTC. Its protein is CASSHRERGGAYNEQFF.

The chain employs TRBV7-2 and TRBJ2-7; D is uncertain. V lost 3 bases and J 2 bases, leaving 8 bases between the germline ends. The CDR3 is made up of 13 amino acids. In germline, CDR1 is SGHTA, CDR2 FQGNSA. CDR3 residues: CASSFSSAYEQYF. CDR3 sequence (DNA): TGTGCCAGCAGCTTCAGCAGCGCCTACGAGCAGTACTTC.

The CDR3, as DNA: TGTGCCAGCAGTGAGCGGGTTGGGAACACTGAAGCTTTCTTT. As protein: CASSERVGNTEAFF. J is TRBJ1-1 and V is TRBV2, with D unresolved. The germline gives CDR1 SNHLY, CDR2 FYNNEI. This CDR3 contains 14 residues. Trimming cost V 3 bases and J 1 base, with 9 bases left between them.

The gene calls are TRBV6-5 and TRBJ2-7, with TRBD1 matching 9 bases. From germline, CDR1 is MNHEY and CDR2 SVGAGI. This CDR3 has 14 residues. The J segment lost 5 bases and the V segment lost 6 bases, leaving 8 bases of the junction unmatched. CDR3 in amino acids: CASSYDRGTNEQYF. The CDR3 nucleotides read TGTGCCAGCAGCTATGACAGGGGGACCAACGAGCAGTACTTC.

The chain joins TRBV4-1 to TRBJ2-7; 9 positions agree with TRBD2. J lost 5 bases, V lost 4 bases, and 12 bases had no gene match. The CDR3 consists of 16 residues. Germline V gene data show CDR1 as MGHRA and CDR2 as YSYEKL. The CDR3 sequence is CASSRGTASGENEQYF. Here the CDR3 DNA reads TGCGCCAGCAGCCGAGGGACGGCTAGCGGGGAGAACGAGCAGTACTTC.

The chain joins TRBV4-2 to TRBJ1-3; maybe TRBD1 (6 bases). The CDR3 contains 18 residues. Trimming cost V 0 bases and J 0 bases, with 15 bases left between them. CDR1 and CDR2 (germline): LGHNA, YNFKEQ. CDR3 DNA: TGTGCCAGCAGCCAAGATTTAAGGGGGTCAACCTCTGGAAACACCATATATTTT. It translates to CASSQDLRGSTSGNTIYF.

The genes are TRBV12-3 or TRBV12-4 and TRBJ1-1; D may be TRBD1 (6 bases). V was clipped by 9 bases and J by 7 bases, with 18 bases between them. The CDR3 sequence is 13 residues long. The CDR3: CASTVGTSHEAFF. In nucleotides, the CDR3 is TGTGCCAGTACCGTAGGGACATCGCATGAAGCTTTCTTT.